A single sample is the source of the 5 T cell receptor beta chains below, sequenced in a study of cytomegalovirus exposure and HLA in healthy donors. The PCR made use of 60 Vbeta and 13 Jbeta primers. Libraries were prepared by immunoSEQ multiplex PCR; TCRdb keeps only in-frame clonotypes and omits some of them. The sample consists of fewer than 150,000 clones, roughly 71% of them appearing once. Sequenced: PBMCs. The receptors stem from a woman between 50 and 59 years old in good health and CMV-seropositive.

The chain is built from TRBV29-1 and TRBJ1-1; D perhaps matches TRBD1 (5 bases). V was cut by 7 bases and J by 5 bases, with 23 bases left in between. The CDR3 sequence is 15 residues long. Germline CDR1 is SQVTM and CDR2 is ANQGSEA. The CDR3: CSASPDTDRGTEAFF. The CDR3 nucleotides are TGCAGCGCCTCTCCTGACACCGACCGGGGGACTGAAGCTTTCTTT.

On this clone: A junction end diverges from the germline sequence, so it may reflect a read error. This CDR3 is CASSGDRADF. The CDR3 DNA follows: TGTGCCAGCAGCGGCGACAGGGCAGACTTC. The chain employs TRBV7-9 and TRBJ1-2; 7 bases align to TRBD1. CDR3 length equals 10 residues. Germline-derived CDR1 and CDR2 are SEHNR and FQNEAQ (reference sequence).

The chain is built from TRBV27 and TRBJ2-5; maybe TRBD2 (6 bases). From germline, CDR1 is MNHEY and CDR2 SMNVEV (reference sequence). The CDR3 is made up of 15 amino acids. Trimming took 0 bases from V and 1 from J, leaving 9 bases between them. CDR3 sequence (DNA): TGTGCCAGCAGTTTATCCGGGGGTTTCCAAGAGACCCAGTACTTC. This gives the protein CASSLSGGFQETQYF.

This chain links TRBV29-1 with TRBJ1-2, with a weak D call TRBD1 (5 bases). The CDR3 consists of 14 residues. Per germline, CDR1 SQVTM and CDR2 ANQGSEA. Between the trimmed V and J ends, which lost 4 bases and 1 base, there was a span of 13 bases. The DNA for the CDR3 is TGCAGCGTTGGGGTGGGGCCGGGTAACTATGGCTACACCTTC. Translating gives CSVGVGPGNYGYTF.

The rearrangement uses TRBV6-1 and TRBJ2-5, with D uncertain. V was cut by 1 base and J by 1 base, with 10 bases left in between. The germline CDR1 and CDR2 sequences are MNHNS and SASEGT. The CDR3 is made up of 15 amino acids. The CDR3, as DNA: TGTGCCAGCAGTGAAGGACTGAATTTCCAAGAGACCCAGTACTTC. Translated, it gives CASSEGLNFQETQYF.